The 21 T cell receptor beta chains presented below share a single source sample, sequenced in a study of shared clonotypes between healthy human individuals. Assay used: immunoSEQ multiplex PCR; TCRdb lists only in-frame clones, some missing. The sample has 2.5 million or so clones, approximately 94% seen once; the top ten hold roughly 0.15%. The sample consisted of naive CD4+ T cells sorted from blood. Subset specified: CD45RA+ positively selected. The receptors were sampled from a man younger than 35 in good health.

As regards this clone: Other DNA sequences in this specimen translate into the identical CDR3. The chain links TRBV7-2 to TRBJ2-7, with D unclear. Looked up from germline, CDR1 is SGHTA and CDR2 is FQGNSA. V shed 5 bases and J shed 4 bases, with 9 bases lying between them. There are 12 residues in the CDR3. CDR3 bases: TGTGCCAGCAGCCCCGCTTCGTACGAGCAGTACTTC. This translates into CASSPASYEQYF.

V gene TRBV4-3 combines with J gene TRBJ2-7; 9 bases align to TRBD1. V gave up 4 bases and J gave up 2 bases; unmatched junction bases: 9. There are 16 residues in the CDR3. CDR1 and CDR2 from the germline V gene are LGHNA and YSLEER. The CDR3 is CASSPSAGTGTYEQYF. For the CDR3, the DNA is TGCGCCAGCAGCCCCAGCGCCGGGACAGGGACCTACGAGCAGTACTTC.

To note about this clone: The same CDR3 also results from other DNA sequences found in this sample. The chain links TRBV5-1 to TRBJ2-5; no firm D call. The CDR3 sequence is 14 residues long. Germline V gives CDR1 SGHRS, CDR2 YFSETQ. Trimming took off 0 bases at V and 2 bases at J, with 8 bases between the two ends. Here the CDR3 DNA reads TGCGCCAGCAGCTTGGCGGCAGCACAAGAGACCCAGTACTTC. It is translated as CASSLAAAQETQYF.

The chain uses TRBV11-2 and TRBJ1-4; D is possibly TRBD1 (5 bases). V was cut by 6 bases and J by 2 bases, with 16 bases left in between. The germline V gene encodes CDR1 SGHAT and CDR2 FQNNGV. The CDR3 sequence is 16 residues long. Here the CDR3 DNA reads TGTGCCAGCAGTTTCTCTCCAGGGACGACTAATGAAAAACTGTTTTTT. This translates into CASSFSPGTTNEKLFF.

The V call is TRBV7-2, the J call TRBJ2-4; D may be TRBD1 (6 bases). The V end lost 0 bases, the J end lost 4 bases, and 16 bases lay between the germline ends. This CDR3 spans 17 amino acids. In germline, CDR1 is SGHTA, CDR2 FQGNSA. This CDR3 is CASSLAGFWQGKNIQYF. Written as DNA, the CDR3 is TGTGCCAGCAGCTTAGCGGGTTTTTGGCAGGGGAAAAACATTCAGTACTTC.

The chain recombines TRBV18 with TRBJ2-3; D is unclear. V lost 6 bases and J 3 bases, leaving 10 bases between the germline ends. CDR1 and CDR2 from the germline V gene are KGHSH and LQKENI. CDR3 size: 13 residues. The CDR3 DNA reads TGTGCCAGCTCCCTGGATAGGACAGATACGCAGTATTTT. It encodes CASSLDRTDTQYF.

This chain connects TRBV6-6 to TRBJ2-3; no clear D gene. V was shortened by 1 base and J by 6 bases, with 5 bases between the two germline ends. Germline V CDR1 and CDR2: MNHNY, SVGAGI (reference sequence). This CDR3 contains 12 residues. Here the CDR3 reads CASSYFPDTQYF. Here the CDR3 DNA reads TGTGCCAGCAGTTACTTTCCCGATACGCAGTATTTT.

The V and J genes are TRBV6-1 and TRBJ2-1, with D hard to call. The length of the CDR3 is 13 residues. V lost 2 bases, J lost 12 bases, and 14 bases lay in between. CDR1 and CDR2 (germline): MNHNS, SASEGT. CDR3 loop: CASSEIRGSTQFF. The CDR3 nucleotides read TGTGCCAGCAGTGAAATTAGAGGTTCGACGCAGTTCTTC.

This chain joins TRBV27 and TRBJ1-2; perhaps TRBD1 as D (5 bases). The CDR3 is 15 residues long. Between the trimmed V and J ends, which lost 2 bases and 7 bases, there was a span of 17 bases. Germline-derived CDR1 and CDR2 are MNHEY and SMNVEV (reference sequence). The CDR3 sequence: CASSLEGAPAGGYTF. In DNA, the CDR3 is TGTGCCAGCAGTTTAGAAGGGGCCCCGGCAGGTGGCTACACCTTC.

The chain employs TRBV6-1 and TRBJ1-1, with D perhaps TRBD1 (5 bases). V lost 5 bases to trimming and J lost 4 bases, with 14 bases between them. The CDR3 sequence is 14 residues long. Germline V gene sequence: CDR1 MNHNS, CDR2 SASEGT. This CDR3 reads CASSSGGRSTEAFF. Written as DNA, the CDR3 is TGTGCCAGCAGTTCGGGGGGAAGGAGCACTGAAGCTTTCTTT.

The chain employs TRBV6-5 and TRBJ1-1, with a weak D call TRBD1 (5 bases). V was pared by 8 bases and J by 6 bases, with 19 bases between. This CDR3 has 14 amino acids. Germline lookup yields CDR1 MNHEY and CDR2 SVGAGI. This chain's CDR3 is CASRNRGELAEAFF. The CDR3 DNA reads TGTGCCAGCCGTAACCGAGGGGAGTTGGCTGAAGCTTTCTTT.

In its sample, this clone was seen a few times. The rearrangement uses TRBV19 and TRBJ1-3; a possible D gene is TRBD1 (6 bases). This CDR3 is built from 16 residues. CDR1 LNHDA and CDR2 SQIVND come from the germline V gene (reference sequence). V lost 7 bases and J 0 bases, leaving 16 bases between the germline ends. Here the CDR3 DNA reads TGTGCCAGTATGGACGCGAGAGGGGGCTCTGGAAACACCATATATTTT. It codes for CASMDARGGSGNTIYF.

This rearrangement joins TRBV2 to TRBJ2-2; 12 bases are a match to TRBD2. The germline V gene has CDR1 SNHLY and CDR2 FYNNEI. This CDR3 is built from 15 residues. The V gene end was trimmed by 6 bases and the J gene end by 16 bases; junction bases not matched to a gene: 15. This CDR3 is CASSYEYLAGGPGFF. In DNA, the CDR3 is TGTGCCAGCAGCTATGAATATCTAGCGGGGGGGCCCGGGTTTTTT.

The V call is TRBV19, the J call TRBJ2-3; 12 nucleotides align to TRBD2. Germline values: CDR1 LNHDA, CDR2 SQIVND (reference sequence). This CDR3 is built from 16 residues. Losses at the gene ends were 4 bases for V and 4 bases for J; bases not matched to a gene: 6. CDR3 amino acids: CASSTLAGGFADTQYF. The CDR3 region has the DNA TGTGCCAGTAGTACCCTAGCGGGGGGGTTCGCAGATACGCAGTATTTT.

A remark on this clone: A much larger clone differs from this one at a single base, so this may be a read error. The chain combines TRBV7-9 with TRBJ2-5; D uncertain. The CDR3 runs to 11 residues. The V gene lost 3 bases and the J gene lost 3 bases, with 2 bases spanning the gap. Germline V gene sequence: CDR1 SEHNR, CDR2 FQNEAQ (reference sequence). The CDR3 DNA reads as TGTGCCAGCAGCTTTAAAGAGACCCAGTACTTC. Its translation is CASSFKETQYF.

This chain uses TRBV5-5 with TRBJ2-2; D may be TRBD2 (5 bases). The CDR3 consists of 15 residues. The germline V gene encodes CDR1 SGHKS and CDR2 YYEKEE (reference sequence). V lost 2 bases, J lost 4 bases, and 12 bases lay in between. CDR3 protein: CASSFSGLLTGELFF. CDR3 in DNA: TGTGCCAGCAGCTTCAGCGGTCTCCTCACCGGGGAGCTGTTTTTT.

The chain couples TRBV5-4 to TRBJ2-5, with TRBD2 as a possible D gene (5 bases). Germline CDR1 and CDR2: SGHNT and YYREEE (reference sequence). V dropped 6 bases and J dropped 5 bases, with 17 bases sitting between them. The CDR3 is 14 amino acids. As DNA, the CDR3 is TGTGCCAGCAATCCGGGGAATGAGTTGGAGACCCAGTACTTC. Encoded protein: CASNPGNELETQYF.

This sequence joins TRBV21-1 and TRBJ2-1; TRBD2, as called in the table, went unchecked against the DNA. TRBV21-1 is an annotated pseudogene. This CDR3 spans 19 amino acids. The CDR3 here is CASSKLLRGGMLSYNEQFF. The CDR3 DNA reads TGTGCCAGCAGCAAATTACTCCGCGGCGGGATGCTCTCCTACAATGAGCAGTTCTTC.

This chain uses TRBV5-1 with TRBJ2-7; the match to TRBD2 covers 10 bases. The CDR3 is 18 amino acids. J was trimmed by 2 bases and V by 1 base; bases with no gene match: 12. From germline, CDR1 is SGHRS and CDR2 YFSETQ. CDR3 bases: TGCGCCAGCAGCTTGTGGGGATCAATTAGCGGGGGGACCTACGAGCAGTACTTC. Translated: CASSLWGSISGGTYEQYF. Looking up the rest from reference TRBV5-1 and TRBJ2-7 gives the full variable domain: KAGVTQTPRYLIKTRGQQVTLSCSPISGHRSVSWYQQTPGQGLQFLFEYFSETQRNKGNFPGRFSGRQFSNSRSEMNVSTLELGDSALYLCASSLWGSISGGTYEQYFGPGTRLTVT.

The rearrangement uses TRBV28 and TRBJ1-6, with 12 bases identical to TRBD1. After removal of 6 bases from V and 10 bases from J, the junction contained 7 bases not matched to a gene. CDR1 and CDR2 (germline): MDHEN, SYDVKM. CDR3 length: 15 amino acids. The CDR3 DNA is TGTGCCAGCAGCGTCGGGACAGGGGGCAGCTCACCCCTCCACTTT. Encoded protein: CASSVGTGGSSPLHF. Complete variable domain (other parts from reference TRBV28 and TRBJ1-6): DVKVTQSSRYLVKRTGEKVFLECVQDMDHENMFWYRQDPGLGLRLIYFSYDVKMKEKGDIPEGYSVSREKKERFSLILESASTNQTSMYLCASSVGTGGSSPLHFGNGTRLTVT.

The V gene is TRBV10-3, the J gene TRBJ2-7, with D perhaps matching TRBD2 (6 bases). The CDR3 sequence is 14 residues long. The V end lost 3 bases, the J end lost 2 bases, and 11 bases lay between the germline ends. Per germline, CDR1 ENHRY and CDR2 SYGVKD. The CDR3 DNA is TGTGCCATCAGTGAAGGTAGCGGCGCCTACGAGCAGTACTTC. It is translated as CAISEGSGAYEQYF.